This TCR beta chain came from a study of T cells expressing NK-cell markers. Looking at the study overall: Serological testing identified seven of the eight sequenced donors as HCMV-seropositive and one as seronegative.

Following a re-call of the 5' RACE reads, TCRdb has one entry per CDR3 protein and lacks DNA. In total, the table holds a few hundred thousand distinct CDR3 sequences. Study-wide findings and caveats: The CD3+CD56-NKG2C+ fraction of several donors was also led by these clonotypes.

Turning to this clonotype: The antigen is unknown.

The CDR3 covers 15 residues. The V gene's germline CDR1 is SGHRS and CDR2 YFSETQ. This rearrangement joins TRBV5-1 to TRBJ2-1. The sequenced sample consisted of blood T cells: a sorted CD56 or NKG2C T cell subset, CD4+ or CD8+ T cells, or bulk PBMC T cells (not recorded which). The sequence came from a man between 18 and 29 years old in good health. CDR3 loop: CASSSGFADYNEQFF.